The 14 T cell receptor beta chains given below trace back to one sample, sequenced in a study of T cell changes during pregnancy in multiple sclerosis. This table comes from immunoSEQ multiplex PCR, and its TCRdb copy is limited to in-frame clones, with some not included. This sample has approximately 24,000 clones, with around nine tenths found just once. The sample was CD8+ T cells from peripheral blood mononuclear cells, taken in the third trimester of pregnancy. The origin of the receptors is a female donor in good health, enrolled as a control in a pregnancy study.

This clone was detected only once. The rearrangement links TRBV11-2 to TRBJ1-5; D is possibly TRBD1 (5 bases). Per germline, CDR1 SGHAT and CDR2 FQNNGV. Between the trimmed V and J ends, which lost 5 bases and 7 bases, there was a span of 9 bases. There are 12 residues in the CDR3. CDR3 in amino acids: CASSQGEQPQHF. Written as DNA, the CDR3 is TGTGCCAGCAGCCAGGGTGAGCAGCCCCAGCATTTT.

The rearrangement uses TRBV11-2 and TRBJ2-7; 7 bases fit TRBD1. This CDR3 is 14 amino acids long. V shed 4 bases and J 2 bases; nucleotides not matched to a gene: 5. Germline loops: CDR1 SGHAT, CDR2 FQNNGV. The CDR3 nucleotides read TGTGCCAGCAGCTCAACAGGGGCGCCCTACGAGCAGTACTTC. This codes for CASSSTGAPYEQYF.

V is TRBV30 and J is TRBJ2-5; 8 nucleotides align to TRBD1. CDR3 length equals 13 residues. J was trimmed by 4 bases and V by 7 bases; bases with no gene match: 8. Germline V CDR1 and CDR2: GTSNPN, SVGIG (reference sequence). The CDR3 nucleotides read TGTGCCTCTGACAGGGGTCTCATAGAGACCCAGTACTTC. As protein: CASDRGLIETQYF.

The genes are TRBV5-5 and TRBJ1-1; D is possibly TRBD1 (5 bases). Germline loops: CDR1 SGHKS, CDR2 YYEKEE (reference sequence). This CDR3 comprises 16 residues. V was trimmed by 0 bases and J by 1 base, leaving 13 bases between them. This chain's CDR3 is CASSLDPGRGNTEAFF. The CDR3 bases are TGTGCCAGCAGCTTGGACCCCGGGAGGGGGAACACTGAAGCTTTCTTT. Combining the CDR3 with reference TRBV5-5 and TRBJ1-1 gives the whole variable domain DAGVTQSPTHLIKTRGQQVTLRCSPISGHKSVSWYQQVLGQGPQFIFQYYEKEERGRGNFPDRFSARQFPNYSSELNVNALLLGDSALYLCASSLDPGRGNTEAFFGQGTRLTVV.

The chain is built from TRBV7-9 and TRBJ2-6; 8 nucleotides line up with TRBD1. Germline-derived CDR1 and CDR2 are SEHNR and FQNEAQ (reference sequence). The CDR3 sequence is 19 residues long. The V and J ends lost 5 bases and 0 bases, in that order; junction bases with no gene match: 12. The CDR3 DNA reads as TGTGCCAGCAGCCCCCGGACAGGGTACGGGAGCTCTGGGGCCAACGTCCTGACTTTC. It translates to CASSPRTGYGSSGANVLTF. The variable domain in full, completed from reference TRBV7-9 and TRBJ2-6, reads DTGVSQNPRHKITKRGQNVTFRCDPISEHNRLYWYRQTLGQGPEFLTYFQNEAQLEKSRLLSDRFSAERPKGSFSTLEIQRTEQGDSAMYLCASSPRTGYGSSGANVLTFGAGSRLTVL.

The rearrangement joins TRBV27 to TRBJ2-1; D unclear. The CDR3 spans 13 residues. Germline V gene data show CDR1 as MNHEY and CDR2 as SMNVEV (reference sequence). Deletions cut 3 bases from V and 7 bases from J, with 10 bases between. DNA of the CDR3: TGTGCCAGCAGTTTCCAAGGAGCGAATGAGCAGTTCTTC. This sequence encodes CASSFQGANEQFF.

V gene TRBV7-9 combines with J gene TRBJ2-3; 10 bases line up with TRBD1. Germline CDR1 SEHNR, CDR2 FQNEAQ (reference sequence). The CDR3 is 14 amino acids. Unmatched junction bases numbered 1, after V lost 6 bases and J lost 1 base. CDR3 nucleotide sequence: TGTGCCAGCAGAGGGACAGGGGGCACAGATACGCAGTATTTT. Amino acid sequence: CASRGTGGTDTQYF.

The rearrangement links TRBV7-4 to TRBJ2-7, with TRBD1 identical over 8 bases. Germline CDR1 reads SGHVT; CDR2 reads SQSDAQ. The trim removed 5 bases at V and 3 bases at J, leaving 12 bases unmatched. This CDR3 is built from 16 residues. In DNA, the CDR3 is TGTGCCAGCAGCCTCAACGGGGACAGGATTCTCTACGAGCAGTACTTC. Its protein is CASSLNGDRILYEQYF.

The CDR3 loop reads CASSFMLAGSYNSPLHF. The DNA of the CDR3 is TGTGCCAGCAGTTTTATGTTGGCAGGCTCCTATAATTCACCCCTCCACTTT. V is TRBV28 and J is TRBJ1-6; D call uncertain. Trimming removed 3 bases from V and 0 bases from J, with 12 bases in between. The CDR3 has 17 amino acids. Germline assignment: CDR1 MDHEN and CDR2 SYDVKM.

This rearrangement joins TRBV18 to TRBJ2-5; 9 positions agree with TRBD1. The CDR3 runs to 14 residues. CDR1 and CDR2 (germline): KGHSH, LQKENI. V shed 1 base, J shed 5 bases, and the junction held 2 bases outside the gene matches. The CDR3 sequence: CASSPRDREETQYF. The CDR3 nucleotides read TGTGCCAGCTCACCACGGGACAGGGAGGAGACCCAGTACTTC.

The V call is TRBV7-8, the J call TRBJ1-5; D unresolved. From germline, CDR1 is SGHVS and CDR2 FQNEAQ. The CDR3 has 16 amino acids. The ends were cut back, 1 base at V and 1 base at J, with 11 bases in the middle. The CDR3 DNA sequence: TGTGCCAGCAGCTTAGTTCGGCGGCCGAGCAATCAGCCCCAGCATTTT. Protein product: CASSLVRRPSNQPQHF.

V gene TRBV20-1 combines with J gene TRBJ1-1; D gene ambiguous. The CDR3 totals 11 residues. Germline lookup yields CDR1 DFQATT and CDR2 SNEGSKA (reference sequence). V was pared by 5 bases and J by 4 bases, with 8 bases between. The CDR3 nucleotides are TGCAGTGCTCCACGGGGCACTGAAGCTTTCTTT. This codes for CSAPRGTEAFF.

In its sample, this clone was seen once. The chain employs TRBV5-4 and TRBJ2-7; TRBD2 aligns across 9 bases. The germline V gene encodes CDR1 SGHNT and CDR2 YYREEE (reference sequence). Losses at the gene ends were 0 bases for V and 5 bases for J; bases not matched to a gene: 9. The CDR3 is made up of 16 amino acids. This CDR3 is CASSLDGGRAWDEQYF. CDR3 nucleotide sequence: TGTGCCAGCAGCTTGGACGGCGGGAGGGCCTGGGACGAGCAGTACTTC.

For the CDR3, the DNA is TGTGCCAGCAGCTCTATCTTAGATGCCGACGGGGAGCTGTTTTTT. It codes for CASSSILDADGELFF. The V gene is TRBV11-2, the J gene TRBJ2-2; D is undetermined. There are 15 residues in the CDR3. The germline V and J ends were trimmed by 4 bases and 7 bases, with 16 bases remaining between them. Germline V gene data show CDR1 as SGHAT and CDR2 as FQNNGV.